This T cell receptor beta chain was retrieved from a study of blood T cell repertoires in COVID-19. Sequencing used immunoSEQ multiplex PCR; TCRdb keeps in-frame clones, though not all of them. Of fewer than 300,000 clones listed, about nine tenths were seen once; the top ten hold about 2.3%. The receptor comes from a woman between 40 and 55 years old with acute COVID-19. The source material was PBMCs or T cells enriched from blood (not recorded which).

CDR3 sequence (DNA): TGTGCCAGCAGATCTAGCGGGGGGGGTTACAATGAGCAGTTCTTC. Translated: CASRSSGGGYNEQFF. The rearrangement joins TRBV28 to TRBJ2-1, with TRBD2 matching 12 bases. Trimming cost V 6 bases and J 4 bases; bases outside gene matches: 4. The CDR3 loop spans 15 amino acids. From germline, CDR1 is MDHEN and CDR2 SYDVKM.